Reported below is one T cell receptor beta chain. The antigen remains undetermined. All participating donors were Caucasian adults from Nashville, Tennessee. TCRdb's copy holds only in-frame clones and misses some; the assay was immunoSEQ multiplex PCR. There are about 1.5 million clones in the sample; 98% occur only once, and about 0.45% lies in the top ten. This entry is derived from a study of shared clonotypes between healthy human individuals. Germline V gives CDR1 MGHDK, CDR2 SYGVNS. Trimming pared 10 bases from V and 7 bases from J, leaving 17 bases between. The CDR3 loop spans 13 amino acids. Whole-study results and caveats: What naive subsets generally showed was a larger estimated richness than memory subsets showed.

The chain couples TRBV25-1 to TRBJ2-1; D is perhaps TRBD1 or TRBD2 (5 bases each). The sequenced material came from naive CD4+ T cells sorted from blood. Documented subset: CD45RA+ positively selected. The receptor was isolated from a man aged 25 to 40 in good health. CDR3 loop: CATGSLGENEQFF. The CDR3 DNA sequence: TGTGCCACTGGCTCCCTAGGGGAGAATGAGCAGTTCTTC.